This entry describes one TCR beta chain. Its antigen is as yet unknown. These data are taken from a study of T cell responses to AZD1222 COVID-19 vaccine. Points from the study as a whole: Donor demographics were predominantly white British with a female majority; clonal diversity may be underestimated.

CDR3 length: 14 amino acids. V shed 5 bases and J 2 bases; nucleotides not matched to a gene: 3. Germline-derived CDR1 and CDR2 are LNHDA and SQIVND (reference sequence). The assay was immunoSEQ multiplex PCR, and TCRdb's table has in-frame clones only and misses some. The sample contains fewer than 140,000 clones, roughly 90% of which appear only once. The source material was peripheral blood, sampled on day 0 of AZD1222 vaccination. The V gene is TRBV19, the J gene TRBJ2-1, with TRBD2 identical over 7 bases. The TCR comes from an adult in good health. Here the CDR3 reads CASSASGPYNEQFF. CDR3 nucleotides: TGTGCCAGTAGTGCTAGCGGCCCCTACAATGAGCAGTTCTTC.